This T cell receptor (beta chain) was sequenced in a study of radiation and T cells in renal cell carcinoma. As regards this clone: No antigen is known for it.

Libraries were prepared by immunoSEQ multiplex PCR; TCRdb keeps only in-frame clonotypes and omits some of them. Of tens of thousands of clones listed, approximately 80% are singletons. Germline assignment: CDR1 SGHAT and CDR2 FQNNGV. V was shortened by 6 bases and J by 4 bases, with 10 bases between the two germline ends. The CDR3 contains 12 residues. Findings and limits, study-wide: From baseline, blood top tumor clonotypes peaked at 2 weeks post-radiation.

Indicated time point: baseline pretreatment blood. Treatment indicated: 15 Gy SBRT to primary tumor, nephrectomy 4 weeks later. The chain joins TRBV11-2 to TRBJ2-7, with D perhaps being TRBD1 or TRBD2 (5 bases each). Sequenced material: blood, taken from a patient whose treatment included radiotherapy and nephrectomy. The origin of this receptor is a man aged 60 to 69 with renal cell carcinoma. The CDR3 DNA reads as TGTGCCAGCAGGTCCGGGACGTACGAGCAGTACTTC. Its protein is CASRSGTYEQYF. The entire variable domain, with the rest obtained from reference TRBV11-2 and TRBJ2-7, is as follows: EAGVAQSPRYKIIEKRQSVAFWCNPISGHATLYWYQQILGQGPKLLIQFQNNGVVDDSQLPKDRFSAERLKGVDSTLKIQPAKLEDSAVYLCASRSGTYEQYFGPGTRLTVT.